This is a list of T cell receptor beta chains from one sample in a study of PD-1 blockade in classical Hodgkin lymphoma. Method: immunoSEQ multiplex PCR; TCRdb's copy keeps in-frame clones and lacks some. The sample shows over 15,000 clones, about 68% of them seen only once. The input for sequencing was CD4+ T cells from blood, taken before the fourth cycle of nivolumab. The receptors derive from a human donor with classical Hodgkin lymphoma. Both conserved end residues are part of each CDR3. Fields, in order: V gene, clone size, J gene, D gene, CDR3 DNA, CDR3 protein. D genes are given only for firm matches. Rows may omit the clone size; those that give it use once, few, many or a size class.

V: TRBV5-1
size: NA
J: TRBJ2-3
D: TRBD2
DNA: TGCGCCAGCAGCTCGGGACTAGCGGGGGCAGATACGCAGTATTTT
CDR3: CASSSGLAGADTQYF

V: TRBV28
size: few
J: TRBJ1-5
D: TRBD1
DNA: TGTGCCAGCAGTTCCACAGGGGGCCTGGGCAATCAGCCCCAGCATTTT
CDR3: CASSSTGGLGNQPQHF

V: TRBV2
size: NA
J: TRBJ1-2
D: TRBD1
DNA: TGTGCCAGCGGTGACAGGGGAAGAGGCTATGGCTACACCTTC
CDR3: CASGDRGRGYGYTF

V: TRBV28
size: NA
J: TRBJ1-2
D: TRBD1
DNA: TGTGCCAGCAGGGAGGGACAGGTCTATGGCTACACCTTC
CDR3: CASREGQVYGYTF

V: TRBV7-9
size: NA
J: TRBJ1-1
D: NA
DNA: TGTGCCAGCAGCTCCGCGCGGGAAAACACTGAAGCTTTCTTT
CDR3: CASSSARENTEAFF

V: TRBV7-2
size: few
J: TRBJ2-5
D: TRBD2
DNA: TGTGCCAGCAGCCCGCCCCTGGGGACTACCGACCAAGAGACCCAGTACTTC
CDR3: CASSPPLGTTDQETQYF

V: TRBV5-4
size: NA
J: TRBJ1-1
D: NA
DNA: TGTGCCAGCAGCTGGGGGGGGCGGGAAGCTTTCTTT
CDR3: CASSWGGREAFF

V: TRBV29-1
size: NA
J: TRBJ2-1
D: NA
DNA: TGCAGCGTTGTATTCGGGGACAATTCGGGGGGCGCTTACAATGAGCAGTTCTTC
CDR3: CSVVFGDNSGGAYNEQFF

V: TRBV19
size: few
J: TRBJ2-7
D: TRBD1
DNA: TGTGCCAGTAGTATTGGACGACAGGGGGCCACGGCGCAGTACTTC
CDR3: CASSIGRQGATAQYF

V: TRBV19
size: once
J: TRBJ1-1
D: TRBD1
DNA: TGTGCCAGTAGTTTTCTGAAAAACCAGGGGGGCAACACTGAAGCTTTCTTT
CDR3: CASSFLKNQGGNTEAFF

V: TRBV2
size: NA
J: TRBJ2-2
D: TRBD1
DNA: TGTGCCAGCATCGGGGGCAGGGGGCGCGCCGGGGAGCTGTTTTTT
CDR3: CASIGGRGRAGELFF

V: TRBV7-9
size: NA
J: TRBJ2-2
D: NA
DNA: TGTGCCAGCAGAAAGACGAACACCGGGGAGCTGTTTTTT
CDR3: CASRKTNTGELFF

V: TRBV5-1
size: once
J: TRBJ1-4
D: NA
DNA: TGCGCCAGCAGCTTGGCCGGAGGTCTGGGCGAAAAACTGTTTTTT
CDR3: CASSLAGGLGEKLFF

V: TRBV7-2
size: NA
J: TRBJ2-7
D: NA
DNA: TGTGCCAGCAGCGAGAGGGGACGGGAGCAGTACTTC
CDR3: CASSERGREQYF

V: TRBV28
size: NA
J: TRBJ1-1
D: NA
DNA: TGTGCCAGCAGTTTATTCCAGAAGAACACTGAAGCTTTCTTT
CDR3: CASSLFQKNTEAFF

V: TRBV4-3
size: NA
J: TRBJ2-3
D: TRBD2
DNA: TGCGCCAGCAGCCAAGAAACTAGCGGGAGGGCCTACACAGATACGCAGTATTTT
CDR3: CASSQETSGRAYTDTQYF

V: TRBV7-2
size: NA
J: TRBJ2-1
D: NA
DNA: TGTGCCGGTAAACAGGGTATGGTCATTGAGCAGTTCTTC
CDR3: CAGKQGMVIEQFF

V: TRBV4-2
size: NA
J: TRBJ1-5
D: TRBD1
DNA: TGTGCCAGCAGCCAAGACAGGGGGCTTAACAATCAGCCCCAGCATTTT
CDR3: CASSQDRGLNNQPQHF

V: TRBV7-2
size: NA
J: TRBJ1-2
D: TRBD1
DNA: TGTGCCAGCAGCTCAGGAGGGGGCGGTGGCTACACCTTC
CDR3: CASSSGGGGGYTF

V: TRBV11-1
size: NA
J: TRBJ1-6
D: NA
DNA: TGTGCCAGCAGCTTAGGAGCAGGCTTCTATAATTCACCCCTCCACTTT
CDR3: CASSLGAGFYNSPLHF

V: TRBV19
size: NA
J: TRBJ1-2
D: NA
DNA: TGTGCCAGTAGTCGAGCTGCAGGGGCTAACTATGGCTACACCTTC
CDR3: CASSRAAGANYGYTF

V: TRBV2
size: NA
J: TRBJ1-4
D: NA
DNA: TGTGCCAGCAGTGCGCGGGACGGTGAAAAACTGTTTTTT
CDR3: CASSARDGEKLFF

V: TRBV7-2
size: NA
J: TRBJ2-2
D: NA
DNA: TGTGCCAGCAGCCCAACGCAGGGGTTAGGCGGGGAGCTGTTTTTT
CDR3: CASSPTQGLGGELFF

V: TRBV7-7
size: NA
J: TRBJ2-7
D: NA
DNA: TGTGCTAGCAGCCCCTTGAGGGGCTACGAGCAGTACTTC
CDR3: CASSPLRGYEQYF

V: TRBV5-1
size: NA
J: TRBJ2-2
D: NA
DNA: TGCGCCAGCAGCTTGGCCTCGCGCGGGACAGCTAACACCGGGGAGCTGTTTTTT
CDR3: CASSLASRGTANTGELFF

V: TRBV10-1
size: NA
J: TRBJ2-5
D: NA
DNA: TGCGCCAGCAGTGGAGGGGTTAATCAAGAGACCCAGTACTTC
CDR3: CASSGGVNQETQYF

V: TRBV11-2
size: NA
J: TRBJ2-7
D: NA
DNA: TGTGCCAGCAGCTTCCAGCCGATCGTGTACGAGCAGTACTTC
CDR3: CASSFQPIVYEQYF

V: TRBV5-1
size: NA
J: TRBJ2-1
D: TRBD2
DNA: TGCGCCAGCAGCTTGGCGCGGACTAGCGGAGGGGGGAATGAGCAGTTCTTC
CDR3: CASSLARTSGGGNEQFF

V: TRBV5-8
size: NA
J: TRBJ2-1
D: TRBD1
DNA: TGTGCCAGCAGCTCGGGACAGGGGGCGTATAATGAGCAGTTCTTC
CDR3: CASSSGQGAYNEQFF

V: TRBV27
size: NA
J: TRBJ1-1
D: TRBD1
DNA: TGTGCCAGCAGCCAGGACAGGCTGAACACTGAAGCTTTCTTT
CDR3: CASSQDRLNTEAFF

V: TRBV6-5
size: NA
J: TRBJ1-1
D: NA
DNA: TGTGCCAGCAGTTACTTCGCAGGAGACACTGAAGCTTTCTTT
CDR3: CASSYFAGDTEAFF

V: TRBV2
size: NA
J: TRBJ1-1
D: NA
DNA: TGTGCCAGCAGAAGGTGGGGCACTGAAGCTTTCTTT
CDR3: CASRRWGTEAFF

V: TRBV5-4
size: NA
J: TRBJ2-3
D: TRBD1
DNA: TGTGCCAGCAGCTTGAATTCACAGGGGTCTCATCCGCAGTATTTT
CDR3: CASSLNSQGSHPQYF

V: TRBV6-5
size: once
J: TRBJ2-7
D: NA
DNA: TGTGCCAGCACCGGGACGGGACGCGAGCAGTACTTC
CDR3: CASTGTGREQYF

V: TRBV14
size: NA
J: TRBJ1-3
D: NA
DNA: TGTGCCAGCAGCCGCCGGGGGTCCGGAAACACCATATATTTT
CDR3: CASSRRGSGNTIYF

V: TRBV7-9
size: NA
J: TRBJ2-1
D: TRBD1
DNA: TGTGCCAGTAATGGACAGGGGACATACAATGAGCAGTTCTTC
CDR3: CASNGQGTYNEQFF

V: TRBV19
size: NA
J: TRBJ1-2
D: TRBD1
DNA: TGTGCCAGTAGTGCGCCGGGACAGGGGCACTATGGCTACACCTTC
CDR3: CASSAPGQGHYGYTF

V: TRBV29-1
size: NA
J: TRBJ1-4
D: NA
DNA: TGCAGCGTTCTAGGGATAGGGGAAAAACTGTTTTTT
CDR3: CSVLGIGEKLFF

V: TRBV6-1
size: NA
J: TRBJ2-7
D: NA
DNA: TGTGCCAGCACCCAGGGCTCTATTTTCGAGCAGTACTTC
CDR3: CASTQGSIFEQYF

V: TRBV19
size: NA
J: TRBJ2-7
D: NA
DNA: TGTGCCAGTAGACGAACTTTGACAGTCATCTCCTACGAGCAGTACTTC
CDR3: CASRRTLTVISYEQYF

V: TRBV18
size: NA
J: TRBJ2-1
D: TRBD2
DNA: TGTGCCAGCTCACCCGTCCTCGGGAGGTGGAAAAATGAGCAGTTCTTC
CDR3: CASSPVLGRWKNEQFF

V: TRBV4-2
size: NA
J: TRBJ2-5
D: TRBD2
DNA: TGTGCCAGCAGCCAATCCGGGGGGACGAAGACCCAGTACTTC
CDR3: CASSQSGGTKTQYF

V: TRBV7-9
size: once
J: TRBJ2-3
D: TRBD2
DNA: TGTGCCAGCAGCCCCCGCGGGGGGAGTGATACGCAGTATTTT
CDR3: CASSPRGGSDTQYF

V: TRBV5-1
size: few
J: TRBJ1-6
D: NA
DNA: TGCGCCAGCTACCCCGGACTCGGAGCCTTTGCCCTCCACTTT
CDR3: CASYPGLGAFALHF

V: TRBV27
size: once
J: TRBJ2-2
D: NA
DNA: TGTGCCAGCAGTGGTCGGGTCACCGGGGAGCTGTTTTTT
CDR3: CASSGRVTGELFF

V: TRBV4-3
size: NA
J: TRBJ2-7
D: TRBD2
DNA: TGCGCCAGCAGCCCTGAAGCCGCACTAGCGGGAGGGGTTTATTTCTACGAGCAGTACTTC
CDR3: CASSPEAALAGGVYFYEQYF

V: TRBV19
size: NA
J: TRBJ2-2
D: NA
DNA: TGTGCCAGTAGTATAAACAAGAACACCGGGGAGCTGTTTTTT
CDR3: CASSINKNTGELFF

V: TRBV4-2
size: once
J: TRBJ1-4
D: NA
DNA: TGTGCCAGCAGCCAAGATCTTTGGGAAAAACTGTTTTTT
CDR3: CASSQDLWEKLFF

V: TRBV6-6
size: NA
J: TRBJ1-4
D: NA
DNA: TGTGCCAGTAGGCGGGGATCAGATAATGAAAAACTGTTTTTT
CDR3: CASRRGSDNEKLFF

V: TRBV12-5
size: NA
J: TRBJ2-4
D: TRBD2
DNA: TGTGCTAGTGGTTCGGGACTAGCGGGATTAGAAATTCAGTACTTC
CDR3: CASGSGLAGLEIQYF

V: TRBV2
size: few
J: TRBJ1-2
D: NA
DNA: TGTGCCAGCAGTGTGGACATCTACTATGGCTACACCTTC
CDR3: CASSVDIYYGYTF

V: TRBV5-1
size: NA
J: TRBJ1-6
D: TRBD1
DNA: TGCGCCAGCAGCTTAACGGGACAGGGCTCGAGCTCCTATAATTCACCCCTCCACTTT
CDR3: CASSLTGQGSSSYNSPLHF

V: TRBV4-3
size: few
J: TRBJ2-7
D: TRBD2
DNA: TGCGCCAGCAGCTGGCCCCGGGAGGGTGGCGACGAGCAGTACTTC
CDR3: CASSWPREGGDEQYF

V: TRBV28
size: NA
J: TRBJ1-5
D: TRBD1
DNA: TGTGCCAGCAGTAGACAGGGTGGAAGGTGGGGTAGCAATCAGCCCCAGCATTTT
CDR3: CASSRQGGRWGSNQPQHF

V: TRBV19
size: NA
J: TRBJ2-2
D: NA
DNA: TGTGCCAGTAGGGTCCCAGGAGACACCGGGGAGCTGTTTTTT
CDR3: CASRVPGDTGELFF